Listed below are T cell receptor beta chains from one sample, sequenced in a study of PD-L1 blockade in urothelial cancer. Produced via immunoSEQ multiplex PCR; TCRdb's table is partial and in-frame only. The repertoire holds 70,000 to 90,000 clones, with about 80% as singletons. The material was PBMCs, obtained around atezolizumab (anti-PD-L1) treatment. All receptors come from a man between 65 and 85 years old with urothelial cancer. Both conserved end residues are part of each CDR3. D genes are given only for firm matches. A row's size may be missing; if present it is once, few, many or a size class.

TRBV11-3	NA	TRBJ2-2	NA	TGTGCCAGCAGCTTAGTCAGCAGGGTGAGATCTTACACCGGGGAGCTGTTTTTT	CASSLVSRVRSYTGELFF
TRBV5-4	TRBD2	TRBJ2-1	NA	TGTGCCAGCAGCCCAGGGGGACTAGCGGGGAATGAGCAGTTCTTC	CASSPGGLAGNEQFF
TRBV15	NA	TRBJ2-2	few	TGTGCCACCAGCAGAGATCTAGGGAACACCGGGGAGCTGTTTTTT	CATSRDLGNTGELFF
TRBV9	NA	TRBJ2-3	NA	TGTGCCAGCAGCGTAGACGGTGTTAGCACAGATACGCAGTATTTT	CASSVDGVSTDTQYF
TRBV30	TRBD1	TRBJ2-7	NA	TGTGCCTGGAGTCTCCAGGGGGTCTACGAGCAGTACTTC	CAWSLQGVYEQYF
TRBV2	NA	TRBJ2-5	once	TGTGCCAGCAGTACGGGGGGCCCTCGGGCGGGGACCCAGTACTTC	CASSTGGPRAGTQYF
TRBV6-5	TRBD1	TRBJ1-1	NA	TGTGCCAGCATTGGACAGGCCAACACTGAAGCTTTCTTT	CASIGQANTEAFF
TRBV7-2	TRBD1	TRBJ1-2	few	TGTGCCAGCAGCTTAGAGGCCAGGGGGCAGAAGGGCTACACCTTC	CASSLEARGQKGYTF
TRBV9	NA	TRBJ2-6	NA	TGTGCCAGCAGCGTAGTGGCAGCTGGGGCCAACGTCCTGACTTTC	CASSVVAAGANVLTF
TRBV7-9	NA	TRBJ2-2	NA	TGTGCCAGCAGCCGCAGGGATGCGAACACCGGGGAGCTGTTTTTT	CASSRRDANTGELFF
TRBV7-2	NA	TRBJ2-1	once	TGTGCCAGCAGCCGGGCAGGGGGGTACAATGAGCAGTTCTTC	CASSRAGGYNEQFF
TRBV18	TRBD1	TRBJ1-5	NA	TGTGCCAGCTCATCGACAGGGGTTGACAATCAGCCCCAGCATTTT	CASSSTGVDNQPQHF
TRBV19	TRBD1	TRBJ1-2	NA	TGTGCCAGTAGTGTCCCAGGGGGCAGCTATGGCTACACCTTC	CASSVPGGSYGYTF
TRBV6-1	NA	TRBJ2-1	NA	TGTGCCAGCAGTGATGGGAGATACAATGAGCAGTTCTTC	CASSDGRYNEQFF
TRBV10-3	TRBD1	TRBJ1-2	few	TGTGCCAGCGGGGACAGTTTGAACTATGGCTACACCTTC	CASGDSLNYGYTF
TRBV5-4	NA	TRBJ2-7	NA	TGTGCCAGCAGCCGGGTCGACGAGCAGTACTTC	CASSRVDEQYF
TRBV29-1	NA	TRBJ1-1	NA	TGCAGCTTCAGGGTAATTGGCACTGAAGCTTTCTTT	CSFRVIGTEAFF
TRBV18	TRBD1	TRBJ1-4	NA	TGTGCCAGCTCATCCTCGCGACAGGGAGGTAATGAAAAACTGTTTTTT	CASSSSRQGGNEKLFF
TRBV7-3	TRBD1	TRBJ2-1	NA	TGTGCCAGCAGCTCCGGGACAGGGCCTATCGAGCAGTTCTTC	CASSSGTGPIEQFF
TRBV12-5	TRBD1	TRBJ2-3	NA	TGTGCTAGTGGTTGGGGGGACAGGGGTTACACAGATACGCAGTATTTT	CASGWGDRGYTDTQYF
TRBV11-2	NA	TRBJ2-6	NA	TGTGCCAGCAGCCCTGTAATCTCTGGGGCCAACGTCCTGACTTTC	CASSPVISGANVLTF
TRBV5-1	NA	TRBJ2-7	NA	TGCGCCAGCAGCTTGGATCCAGACACCTACGAGCAGTACTTC	CASSLDPDTYEQYF
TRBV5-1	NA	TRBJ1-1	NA	TGCGCCAGCAGCTCTACAATCAGGGTAGGTGGGACTGAAGCTTTCTTT	CASSSTIRVGGTEAFF
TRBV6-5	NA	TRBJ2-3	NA	TGTGCCAGCAGTTACTCACCGTCAGGCTCAGATACGCAGTATTTT	CASSYSPSGSDTQYF
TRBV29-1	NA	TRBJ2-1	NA	TGCAGCACGAGACAGGACCTTGGCAATGAGCAGTTCTTC	CSTRQDLGNEQFF
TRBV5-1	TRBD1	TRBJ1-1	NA	TGCGCCAGCAGCTTGGAGGGGGCGATCACTGAAGCTTTCTTT	CASSLEGAITEAFF
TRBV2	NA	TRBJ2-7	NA	TGTGCCAGCAGTGAGGTTAGGGGAAGCGGGTACGAGCAGTACTTC	CASSEVRGSGYEQYF
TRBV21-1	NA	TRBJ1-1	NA	TGTGCCAGCAGCCGGGACAGGATTATTGAAGCTTTCTTT	CASSRDRIIEAFF
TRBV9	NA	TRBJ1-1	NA	TGTGCCAGCAGCCCCGGCGGGGGGCGGGACACTGAAGCTTTCTTT	CASSPGGGRDTEAFF
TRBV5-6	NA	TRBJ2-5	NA	TGTGCCAGCACCCCCCCTTTAGGGATGGGAGGAAGACAAGAGACCCAGTACTTC	CASTPPLGMGGRQETQYF
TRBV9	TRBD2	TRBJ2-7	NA	TGTGCCAGCAGCGTAGGTGGGCTAGCGGGAGGGAACTACGAGCAGTACTTC	CASSVGGLAGGNYEQYF
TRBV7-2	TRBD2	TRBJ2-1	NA	TGTGCCAGCAGCCCCGGGGGGGTGAGGGAGCAGTTCTTC	CASSPGGVREQFF
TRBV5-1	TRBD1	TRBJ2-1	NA	TGCGCCAGCAGGGACCGGGACAGTGTGTTGGATGAGCAGTTCTTC	CASRDRDSVLDEQFF
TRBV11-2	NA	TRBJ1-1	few	TGTGCCAGCAGCCCGACCGCGGGGGACACTGAAGCTTTCTTT	CASSPTAGDTEAFF
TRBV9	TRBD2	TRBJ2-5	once	TGTGCCAGCAGCCCCGGGGGACTAGCGGGCCAAGAGACCCAGTACTTC	CASSPGGLAGQETQYF
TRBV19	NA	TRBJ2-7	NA	TGTGCCAGTAGAAAGACGGGGACCTACGAGCAGTACTTC	CASRKTGTYEQYF
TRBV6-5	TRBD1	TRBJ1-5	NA	TGTGCCAGCAGAATGACAGGGCCTAACAATCAGCCCCAGCATTTT	CASRMTGPNNQPQHF
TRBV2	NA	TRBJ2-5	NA	TGTGCCAGCAGCCCTAGACTAGACCAAGAGACCCAGTACTTC	CASSPRLDQETQYF
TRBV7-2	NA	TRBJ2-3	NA	TGTGCCAGCAGCTTATACTTACATACGCAGTATTTT	CASSLYLHTQYF
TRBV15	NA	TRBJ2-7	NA	TGTGCCACCAGCAGAGATCTAGTGGGAGCGAACGAGCAGTACTTC	CATSRDLVGANEQYF
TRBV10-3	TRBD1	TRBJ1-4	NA	TGTGCCATCAAAGGTGCCGGGACAGGGGATGAAAAACTGTTTTTT	CAIKGAGTGDEKLFF
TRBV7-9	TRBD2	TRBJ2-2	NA	TGTGCCAGCAGCTTATTGACTAGCGGTGGCGGGGAGCTGTTTTTT	CASSLLTSGGGELFF
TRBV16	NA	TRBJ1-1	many	TGTGCCAGCAGCCAAGAGATCCTCACTGAAGCTTTCTTT	CASSQEILTEAFF
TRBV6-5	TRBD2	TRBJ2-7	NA	TGTGCCAGCAGTTACTCGAGCGGGACTGGGTACGAGCAGTACTTC	CASSYSSGTGYEQYF
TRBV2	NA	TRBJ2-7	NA	TGTGCCAGCTTTTCAGCGTCCCACGAGCAGTACTTC	CASFSASHEQYF
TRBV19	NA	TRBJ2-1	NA	TGTGCCAGTAGTATAGTGACTAACCTCTACAATGAGCAGTTCTTC	CASSIVTNLYNEQFF
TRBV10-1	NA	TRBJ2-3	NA	TGCGCCAGCAGTGACTCTAGGCTGGGCAGGGCTTCAGATACGCAGTATTTT	CASSDSRLGRASDTQYF
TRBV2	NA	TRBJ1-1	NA	TGTGCCAGTAGGAGGTTCGATCAGAACACTGAAGCTTTCTTT	CASRRFDQNTEAFF
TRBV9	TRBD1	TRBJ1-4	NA	TGTGCCAGCAGCTATGGGACAGGGAGTAATGAAAAACTGTTTTTT	CASSYGTGSNEKLFF
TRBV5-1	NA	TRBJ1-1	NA	TGCGCCAGCAGCCCTACGGGGGGGAGGGAAGCTTTCTTT	CASSPTGGREAFF
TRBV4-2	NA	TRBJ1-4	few	TGTGCCAGCAGCCAAGATGGAACAGGAGATAATGAAAAACTGTTTTTT	CASSQDGTGDNEKLFF
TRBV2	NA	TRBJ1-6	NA	TGTGCCAGCAGTGAGCAGGGCGAATCACCCCTCCACTTT	CASSEQGESPLHF